This T cell receptor (beta chain) was sequenced in a study of post-analysis software for immune sequencing data. Every TCR beta cDNA library bore unique molecular identifiers. MiXCR was run by TCRdb on the PCR reads, yielding one entry per CDR3 protein. The sample shows fewer than 850,000 distinct CDR3 sequences, roughly 27% of them seen only once. This TCR derives from a girl aged 10-17 years with multiple sclerosis. The sequenced sample consisted of blood.

The CDR3 reads CASGRTSGRAIGNEQFF. DNA of the CDR3: TGTGCCAGCGGACGTACTAGCGGGAGGGCCATTGGCAATGAGCAGTTCTTC. The rearrangement uses TRBV5-6 and TRBJ2-1; 13 bases agree with TRBD2. The CDR3 runs to 17 residues. V dropped 7 bases and J dropped 6; count of bases not matched to a gene: 13. The germline V gene encodes CDR1 SGHDT and CDR2 YYEEEE.